A single sample gave rise to the 14 T cell receptor beta chains below, sequenced in a study of beta chain features in type 1 diabetes. These receptors have no known antigen. Every isolated RNA sample was fully reverse transcribed, so sequencing captured expressed TCRB transcripts. Clones were sequenced by immunoSEQ multiplex PCR, and TCRdb holds only the in-frame ones, with some missing. The sample has 300,000 to 400,000 clones; over 8.5% are singletons. Study-level points and caveats: Moderate but significant shortening of TCRB CDR3s was recorded in all four CD4+ subsets from Type 1 diabetes patients.

The sample was central memory CD4+ T cells from blood. All receptors derive from a young man with type 1 diabetes.

This clone was detected only a few times. V and J are TRBV4-1 and TRBJ2-3, with 8 bases fitting TRBD1. There are 17 residues in the CDR3. V dropped 1 base and J dropped 0; count of bases not matched to a gene: 6. The V gene's germline CDR1 is MGHRA and CDR2 YSYEKL. CDR3 sequence reads: CASSQVRGLESTDTQYF. DNA of the CDR3: TGCGCCAGCAGCCAAGTCAGGGGGCTGGAGAGCACAGATACGCAGTATTTT.

To note about this clone: At the DNA level, this CDR3 is encoded by other sequences in the same sample as well. The gene calls are TRBV27 and TRBJ2-1; a possible D gene is TRBD2 (5 bases). This CDR3 has 14 residues. The V end was cut by 10 bases, the J end by 8 bases, with 21 bases between. Germline CDR1 and CDR2: MNHEY and SMNVEV (reference sequence). The DNA for the CDR3 is TGTGCCACCTCCGGAACTAGTATTGGGTATGAGCAGTTCTTC. Protein sequence: CATSGTSIGYEQFF.

The J gene is TRBJ1-2, the V gene TRBV4-2, with TRBD1 identical over 7 bases. The CDR3 is 16 amino acids. V trimming: 1 base; J trimming: 4 bases; junction bases outside the gene matches: 9. The V gene's germline CDR1 is LGHNA and CDR2 YNFKEQ. The chain's CDR3 is CASSQGRRQGTYGYTF. The CDR3 DNA reads TGTGCCAGCAGCCAAGGCCGAAGACAGGGAACCTATGGCTACACCTTC.

This sequence joins TRBV18 and TRBJ1-2; D not resolved. This CDR3 spans 13 amino acids. Germline lookup yields CDR1 KGHSH and CDR2 LQKENI. V gave up 10 bases and J gave up 5 bases, with 17 bases separating them. In DNA, the CDR3 is TGTGCCACGGGTTTTCGGGAAGGATATGGCTACACCTTC. Translated: CATGFREGYGYTF.

A few counts support this clone. An end of the junction differs from the germline gene, which may be a read error. This same CDR3 is encoded by further DNA sequences in the sample. The rearrangement links TRBV18 to TRBJ2-5; D is ambiguous. Germline CDR1 and CDR2: KGHSH and LQKENI. The CDR3 consists of 13 residues. In nucleotides, the CDR3 is TGTGCCAGCTCGCCACTTTCCCAAGAGACCCAGTACTTC. Protein sequence: CASSPLSQETQYF.

This clone has a handful of counts. The same CDR3 is also encoded by other DNA sequences in this sample. The chain recombines TRBV6-5 with TRBJ2-1; unclear D gene. Trimming shortened V by 5 bases and J by 4 bases, and 3 bases separated the two germline ends. The V gene's germline CDR1 is MNHEY and CDR2 SVGAGI. The CDR3 consists of 11 residues. This CDR3 is CASSTYNEQFF. The CDR3 DNA reads TGTGCCAGCAGTACGTACAATGAGCAGTTCTTC.

This clone was picked up a small number of times. The chain is built from TRBV6-5 and TRBJ1-1; the D gene is possibly TRBD1 (5 bases). V lost 2 bases to trimming and J lost 10 bases, with 8 bases between them. Per the germline V gene, CDR1 is MNHEY and CDR2 is SVGAGI. There are 11 residues in the CDR3. This CDR3 is CASSYRGTAFF. CDR3 DNA: TGTGCCAGCAGTTACCGAGGGACAGCTTTCTTT.

This clone was observed a handful of times. The chain couples TRBV5-6 to TRBJ1-4; 8 positions match TRBD1. V shed 3 bases, J shed 2 bases, and the junction held 6 bases outside the gene matches. Germline assignment: CDR1 SGHDT and CDR2 YYEEEE. This CDR3 has 16 residues. CDR3 DNA: TGTGCCAGCAGCTCCCAGGGGGCCGGGACTAATGAAAAACTGTTTTTT. Amino acid sequence: CASSSQGAGTNEKLFF.

Only a few counts were recorded for this clone. The chain combines TRBV19 with TRBJ2-1; TRBD2 agrees at 9 bases. The germline V gene has CDR1 LNHDA and CDR2 SQIVND (reference sequence). The trim removed 4 bases at V and 2 bases at J, leaving 3 bases unmatched. This CDR3 contains 15 residues. This chain's CDR3 is CASSRAGGTYNEQFF. DNA of the CDR3: TGTGCCAGTAGTAGGGCGGGAGGGACCTACAATGAGCAGTTCTTC. The variable domain in full, with the rest retrieved from reference TRBV19 and TRBJ2-1, is DGGITQSPKYLFRKEGQNVTLSCEQNLNHDAMYWYRQDPGQGLRLIYYSQIVNDFQKGDIAEGYSVSREKKESFPLTVTSAQKNPTAFYLCASSRAGGTYNEQFFGPGTRLTVL.

This clone was seen a handful of times. The chain has TRBV14 and TRBJ1-4; unclear D gene. V lost 4 bases, J lost 7 bases, and 10 bases lay in between. The CDR3 is 13 residues long. Germline V gene sequence: CDR1 SGHDN, CDR2 FVKESK. Written as DNA, the CDR3 is TGTGCCAGCAGCCGACGGCAACTTGAAAAACTGTTTTTT. The encoded protein is CASSRRQLEKLFF.

The sample holds a few counts of this clone. V usage is TRBV27 and J usage is TRBJ2-3, with TRBD2 as a possible D gene (6 bases). This CDR3 comprises 13 residues. Trimming took off 5 bases at V and 3 bases at J, with 9 bases between the two ends. Germline V gene sequence: CDR1 MNHEY, CDR2 SMNVEV (reference sequence). The CDR3 protein is CASSVAATDTQYF. In DNA form, the CDR3 reads TGTGCCAGCAGTGTAGCGGCGACAGATACGCAGTATTTT.

In its sample, this clone was seen a few times. The rearrangement uses TRBV25-1 and TRBJ2-5, with 7 nucleotides matching TRBD1. The J call is doubtful: the DNA matches TRBJ2-7 better. This CDR3 contains 14 residues. CDR1 is MGHDK and CDR2 is SYGVNS in the germline V gene. CDR3 nucleotides: TGTGCCAGCAGTCGTCAGGGGGTGGGCTACGAGCAGTACTTC. Protein product: CASSRQGVGYEQYF.

At least ten counts were recorded for this clone. The gene calls are TRBV15 and TRBJ2-3; the D gene is possibly TRBD2 (5 bases). This CDR3 comprises 14 residues. The V and J ends lost 0 bases and 6 bases respectively, with 10 bases between them. Per the germline V gene, CDR1 is LNHNV and CDR2 is YYDKDF (reference sequence). CDR3 amino acids: CATSRDATGDTQYF. For the CDR3, the DNA is TGTGCCACCAGCAGAGACGCAACGGGGGATACGCAGTATTTT.

This clone showed up just a few times. This chain connects TRBV20-1 to TRBJ2-1; D is undetermined. The CDR3 spans 10 residues. V lost 3 bases to trimming and J lost 5 bases, with 2 bases between them. CDR1 DFQATT and CDR2 SNEGSKA come from the germline V gene (reference sequence). CDR3 loop: CSARDNEQFF. In DNA form, the CDR3 reads TGCAGTGCTAGGGACAATGAGCAGTTCTTC.